This T cell receptor (beta chain) was captured in a study of T cells in Graves' hyperthyroidism and ophthalmopathy. Absent ophthalmopathy progression within 18 months defined stable Graves' hyperthyroidism. Those with hyperthyroidism were 18 to 65 years old, newly diagnosed, and ill for under 2 months. Uncontrolled infection, other autoimmune disease, pregnancy or lactation excluded patients. Fresh peripheral blood, 10 ml, yielded the PBMCs. Template material for amplifying TCR beta CDR3 regions consisted of RNA transcripts. The TCR CDR3 was amplified in a first-round RT-PCR using the HTBI primer set. TCRdb re-called the multiplex PCR reads with MiXCR, one entry per CDR3 protein. The sample comprises about 200,000 distinct CDR3 sequences, about 15% of which are singletons, and roughly 55% rests with the top ten. There are 16 residues in the CDR3. The V gene end was trimmed by 4 bases and the J gene end by 10 bases; junction bases not matched to a gene: 15. Germline V gene data show CDR1 as SGHTA and CDR2 as FQGNSA.

This clonotype was sampled from a woman aged 50 to 60 with Graves' hyperthyroidism. Specimen: blood. The V and J genes are TRBV7-2 and TRBJ1-4; 7 bases align to TRBD1. In DNA, the CDR3 is TGTGCCAGCAGCTCGGGGACAGCCTTTCGGGTAGGAAAACTGTTTTTT. Translated, it gives CASSSGTAFRVGKLFF.